This T cell receptor beta chain stems from a study of control samples from healthy donors and cancer patients. Germline CDR1 reads MNHEY; CDR2 reads SMNVEV (reference sequence). This CDR3 contains 15 residues. V was trimmed by 3 bases and J by 4 bases, leaving 10 bases between them. Assay: immunoSEQ multiplex PCR; the TCRdb copy retains only in-frame clones and omits some. The sample lists tens of thousands of clones, 75% to 95% occurring once. The sequence derives from a man between 45 and 60 years old in good health. The chain carries TRBV27 and TRBJ1-6; tentatively, D is TRBD1 (5 bases). The sequenced material came from blood. DNA for the CDR3: TGTGCCAGCAGTTTGCGCGACAGTTATAATTCACCCCTCCACTTT. Translated: CASSLRDSYNSPLHF.